The rows below give T cell receptor beta chains drawn from one sample of a study of T cells in localized non-small cell lung cancer. This table comes from immunoSEQ multiplex PCR, and its TCRdb copy is limited to in-frame clones, with some not included. This table has more than 30,000 clones, roughly nine tenths appearing once. The sequencing here drew on peripheral blood mononuclear cells, taken before any cancer treatment. These receptors were obtained from a man aged 35 to 69 with stage III lung adenocarcinoma. Both conserved end residues are part of each CDR3. A D gene is named only where the DNA matches it firmly. A row's size may be missing; if present it is once, few, many or a size class.

d_gene	v_gene	abundance	j_gene	CDR3aa	CDR3nt
NA	TRBV28	NA	TRBJ1-5	CASSPRTRGQPQHF	TGTGCCAGCAGTCCCCGGACACGAGGTCAGCCCCAGCATTTT
TRBD1	TRBV5-6	NA	TRBJ2-2	CASSLPGTGNTGELFF	TGTGCCAGCAGCTTGCCCGGGACAGGGAACACCGGGGAGCTGTTTTTT
NA	TRBV15	NA	TRBJ2-5	CATSRDGTNKETQYF	TGTGCCACCAGCAGAGACGGGACAAATAAGGAGACCCAGTACTTC
TRBD2	TRBV28	NA	TRBJ2-7	CASSPRGGLGEQYF	TGTGCCAGCAGTCCCCGGGGCGGACTAGGCGAGCAGTACTTC
NA	TRBV7-9	NA	TRBJ1-1	CASSLGIVGGEKNTEAFF	TGTGCCAGCAGCTTAGGTATCGTTGGAGGGGAGAAGAACACTGAAGCTTTCTTT
TRBD1	TRBV7-3	NA	TRBJ1-1	CASSPGGSYTEAFF	TGTGCCAGCAGCCCAGGGGGGAGTTACACTGAAGCTTTCTTT
TRBD1	TRBV13	NA	TRBJ1-6	CASSLYRGPSYNSPLHF	TGTGCCAGCAGCCTGTACAGGGGACCCTCCTATAATTCACCCCTCCACTTT
NA	TRBV6-6	once	TRBJ1-5	CASSYSAGGSNQPQHF	TGTGCCAGCAGTTACTCTGCAGGAGGTAGCAATCAGCCCCAGCATTTT
NA	TRBV4-1	NA	TRBJ1-1	CASSPGEIRKSTEAFF	TGCGCCAGCAGCCCCGGTGAGATTAGGAAAAGCACTGAAGCTTTCTTT
TRBD2	TRBV6-1	few	TRBJ2-7	CASSGGSGGTYEQYF	TGTGCCAGCAGTGGAGGTAGCGGGGGCACCTACGAGCAGTACTTC
TRBD1	TRBV5-4	NA	TRBJ1-2	CASSSYVAVQGNGYTF	TGTGCCAGCAGCTCGTATGTGGCAGTACAGGGGAATGGCTACACCTTC
TRBD2	TRBV2	NA	TRBJ2-6	CASSSVSGGLRANVLTF	TGTGCCAGCAGCTCCGTTAGCGGGGGGCTCCGGGCCAACGTCCTGACTTTC
NA	TRBV9	NA	TRBJ2-3	CASSVLEVDTQYF	TGTGCCAGCAGCGTACTGGAGGTGGATACGCAGTATTTT
NA	TRBV19	NA	TRBJ2-1	CASLAGTSRNEQFF	TGTGCCAGCCTAGCCGGGACATCTCGAAATGAGCAGTTCTTC
TRBD2	TRBV5-6	NA	TRBJ2-1	CASSLLRGKPNEQFF	TGTGCCAGCAGCTTGCTGCGGGGGAAACCCAATGAGCAGTTCTTC
NA	TRBV7-3	NA	TRBJ2-1	CASSSPISNEQFF	TGTGCCAGCAGCTCCCCCATCAGCAATGAGCAGTTCTTC
NA	TRBV7-2	once	TRBJ2-7	CASSPRGQGGAYEQYF	TGTGCCAGCAGCCCCCGGGGCCAAGGGGGAGCCTACGAGCAGTACTTC
NA	TRBV7-2	NA	TRBJ1-5	CASSFTGASNQPQHF	TGTGCCAGCAGCTTTACGGGGGCGAGCAATCAGCCCCAGCATTTT
NA	TRBV27	NA	TRBJ1-1	CASSQRGGMNTEAFF	TGTGCCAGCAGTCAAAGAGGTGGCATGAACACTGAAGCTTTCTTT
TRBD1	TRBV7-3	NA	TRBJ2-3	CASSRTGGTDTQYF	TGTGCCAGCAGCCGAACAGGGGGCACAGATACGCAGTATTTT
NA	TRBV18	NA	TRBJ2-7	CASSPRAGTSYEQYF	TGTGCCAGCTCACCTCGGGCAGGGACGTCCTACGAGCAGTACTTC
NA	TRBV9	NA	TRBJ2-1	CASSVSGSPGEQFF	TGTGCCAGCAGCGTAAGTGGGAGCCCGGGTGAGCAGTTCTTC
NA	TRBV7-9	NA	TRBJ1-2	CASSTGNRNGYTF	TGTGCCAGCAGTACTGGGAACAGGAATGGCTACACCTTC
NA	TRBV30	NA	TRBJ2-6	CAWSAGFSGANVLTF	TGTGCCTGGAGTGCGGGCTTCTCTGGGGCCAACGTCCTGACTTTC
NA	TRBV5-4	NA	TRBJ2-7	CASSLLGVRNYEQYF	TGTGCCAGCAGCTTGTTGGGGGTCCGGAACTACGAGCAGTACTTC
TRBD1	TRBV5-6	NA	TRBJ2-6	CASSLTGGGGANVLTF	TGTGCCAGCAGCTTAACAGGGGGCGGTGGGGCCAACGTCCTGACTTTC
TRBD1	TRBV5-5	NA	TRBJ2-7	CASSPDRGYEQYF	TGTGCCAGCAGCCCGGACAGGGGTTACGAGCAGTACTTC
NA	TRBV9	NA	TRBJ2-5	CASSVGIKETQYF	TGTGCCAGCAGCGTAGGGATCAAAGAGACCCAGTACTTC
NA	TRBV7-8	once	TRBJ1-5	CASSLVGGAQHF	TGTGCCAGCAGCTTAGTGGGGGGTGCCCAGCATTTT
NA	TRBV6-6	once	TRBJ2-1	CASSYNYNEQFF	TGTGCCAGCAGTTACAATTACAATGAGCAGTTCTTC
TRBD1	TRBV5-1	NA	TRBJ2-2	CASSSGQPTTGELFF	TGCGCCAGCAGCTCGGGACAGCCCACAACCGGGGAGCTGTTTTTT
NA	TRBV29-1	NA	TRBJ2-2	CSASRGTVNTGELFF	TGCAGCGCCTCACGGGGGACAGTAAACACCGGGGAGCTGTTTTTT
NA	TRBV7-2	NA	TRBJ1-5	CASSLDKGSGAQHF	TGTGCCAGCAGCTTAGATAAGGGGTCGGGAGCCCAGCATTTT
NA	TRBV7-2	NA	TRBJ1-1	CASSLEAYTEAFF	TGTGCCAGCAGCTTAGAGGCGTACACTGAAGCTTTCTTT
NA	TRBV7-2	NA	TRBJ2-7	CASSLRGLSYEQYF	TGTGCCAGCAGCTTACGGGGACTGTCCTACGAGCAGTACTTC
NA	TRBV6-6	NA	TRBJ1-5	CASSYSGESQPQHF	TGTGCCAGCAGTTACAGCGGGGAGAGTCAGCCCCAGCATTTT
NA	TRBV6-5	NA	TRBJ2-7	CASSEGREQYF	TGTGCCAGCAGTGAAGGACGTGAGCAGTACTTC
TRBD1	TRBV4-3	NA	TRBJ2-3	CASSQVLQGTGADTQYF	TGCGCCAGCAGCCAAGTTTTACAGGGGACAGGGGCAGATACGCAGTATTTT
NA	TRBV27	NA	TRBJ1-2	CATRDSRGYGYTF	TGTGCCACACGGGACTCGAGGGGCTATGGCTACACCTTC
NA	TRBV5-4	NA	TRBJ1-1	CASSVSGTEAFF	TGTGCCAGCAGCGTATCAGGGACTGAAGCTTTCTTT
NA	TRBV2	NA	TRBJ2-7	CASRARGPSNYEQYF	TGTGCCAGCAGAGCTCGAGGGCCCTCCAATTACGAGCAGTACTTC
NA	TRBV4-3	NA	TRBJ2-2	CASSQEDRYANTGELFF	TGCGCCAGCAGCCAAGAAGACAGGTATGCGAACACCGGGGAGCTGTTTTTT
TRBD2	TRBV10-3	NA	TRBJ2-3	CAIRGGTSTDTQYF	TGTGCCATCAGGGGGGGGACGAGCACAGATACGCAGTATTTT
NA	TRBV5-1	NA	TRBJ2-6	CASRDSSGANVLTF	TGCGCCAGCAGGGACAGCTCTGGGGCCAACGTCCTGACTTTC
NA	TRBV10-3	NA	TRBJ2-4	CAISEGKNIQYF	TGTGCCATCAGTGAGGGCAAAAACATTCAGTACTTC
NA	TRBV5-1	few	TRBJ2-2	CASSVGSNTGELFF	TGCGCCAGCAGCGTAGGCAGCAACACCGGGGAGCTGTTTTTT
NA	TRBV9	few	TRBJ1-6	CASSVEEVPNSPLHF	TGTGCCAGCAGCGTAGAGGAGGTACCCAATTCACCCCTCCACTTT